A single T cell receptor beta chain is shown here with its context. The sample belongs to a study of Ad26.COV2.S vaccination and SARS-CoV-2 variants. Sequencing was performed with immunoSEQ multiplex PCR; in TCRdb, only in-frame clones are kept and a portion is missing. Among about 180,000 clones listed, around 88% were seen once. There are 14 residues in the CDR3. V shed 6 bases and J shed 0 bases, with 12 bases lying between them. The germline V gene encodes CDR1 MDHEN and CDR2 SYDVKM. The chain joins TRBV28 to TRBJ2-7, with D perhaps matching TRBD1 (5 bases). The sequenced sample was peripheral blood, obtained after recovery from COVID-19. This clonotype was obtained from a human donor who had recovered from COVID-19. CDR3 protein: CASSLDRSSYEQYF. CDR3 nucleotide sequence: TGTGCCAGCAGCCTCGACAGATCCTCCTACGAGCAGTACTTC.